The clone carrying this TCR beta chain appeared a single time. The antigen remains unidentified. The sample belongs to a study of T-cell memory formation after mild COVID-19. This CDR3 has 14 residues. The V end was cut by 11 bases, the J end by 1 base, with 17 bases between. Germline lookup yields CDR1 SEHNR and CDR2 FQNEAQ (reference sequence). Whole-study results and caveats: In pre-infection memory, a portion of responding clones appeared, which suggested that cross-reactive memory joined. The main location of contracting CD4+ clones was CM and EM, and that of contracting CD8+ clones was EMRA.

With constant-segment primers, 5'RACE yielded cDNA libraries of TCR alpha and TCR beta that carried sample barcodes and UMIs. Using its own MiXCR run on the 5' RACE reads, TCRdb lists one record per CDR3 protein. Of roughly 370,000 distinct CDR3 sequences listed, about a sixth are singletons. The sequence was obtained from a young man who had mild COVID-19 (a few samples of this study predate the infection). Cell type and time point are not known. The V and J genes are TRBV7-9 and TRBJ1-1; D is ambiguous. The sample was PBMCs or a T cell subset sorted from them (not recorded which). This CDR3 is CAAPTFEGNTEAFF. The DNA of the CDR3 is TGTGCCGCGCCGACCTTTGAGGGGAACACTGAAGCTTTCTTT.